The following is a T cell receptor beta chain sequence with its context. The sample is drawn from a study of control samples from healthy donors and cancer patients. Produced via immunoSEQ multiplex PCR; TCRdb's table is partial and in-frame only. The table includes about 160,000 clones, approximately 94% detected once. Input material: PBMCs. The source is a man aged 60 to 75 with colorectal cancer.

The CDR3 here is CASSFIEHTEAFF. The CDR3 DNA reads as TGTGCCAGCAGCTTTATAGAACACACTGAAGCTTTCTTT. This chain links TRBV11-2 with TRBJ1-1; no clear D gene. The CDR3 consists of 13 residues. CDR1 is SGHAT and CDR2 is FQNNGV in the germline V gene. The germline V and J ends were trimmed by 3 bases and 3 bases, with 8 bases remaining between them. The whole variable domain, filled in from reference TRBV11-2 and TRBJ1-1, reads EAGVAQSPRYKIIEKRQSVAFWCNPISGHATLYWYQQILGQGPKLLIQFQNNGVVDDSQLPKDRFSAERLKGVDSTLKIQPAKLEDSAVYLCASSFIEHTEAFFGQGTRLTVV.